This TCR beta chain appears in the sequencing data of a study of cytomegalovirus exposure and HLA in healthy donors. Primers for the PCR totalled 60 Vbeta and 13 Jbeta. Profiled with immunoSEQ multiplex PCR; TCRdb holds only in-frame clones, not every one. Found here are about 160,000 clones, over 60% of them singletons; the top ten hold 0.85% to 1%. The CDR3 sequence is 13 residues long. Germline lookup yields CDR1 WSHSY and CDR2 SAAADI. J lost 4 bases, V lost 6 bases, and 2 bases had no gene match. This clone has a count of ten or more. Sequenced material: PBMCs. This sequence was found in a woman in her forties or fifties in good health and CMV-seropositive. The chain joins TRBV10-2 to TRBJ1-5, with 8 bases lining up with TRBD1. The CDR3 nucleotides read TGCGCCAGCAGACAGGGGGTGAATCAGCCCCAGCATTTT. Its translation is CASRQGVNQPQHF.